This T cell receptor beta chain was captured by sequencing in a study of response to subunit inactivated influenza vaccine. Whole-study results and caveats: A suggestion made by the authors is that each seasonal influenza vaccination recruits few new T cells.

TCRdb passed the RT-PCR reads through MiXCR, listing each CDR3 protein once. The top ten clones hold approximately 3% of a sample with some 500,000 distinct CDR3 sequences, 16% of them seen once. This clonotype came up many times. Its antigen is not known. V was shortened by 1 base and J by 5 bases, with 11 bases between the two germline ends. CDR1 and CDR2 (germline): SGHAT, FQNNGV. This CDR3 has 14 amino acids. The clonotype originates from a man between 50 and 69 years old who received an inactivated influenza vaccine. The V call is TRBV11-2, the J call TRBJ1-1; D ambiguous. The specimen was CD4+ T cells sorted from PBMCs, collected less than 30 months after vaccination. The CDR3, as DNA: TGTGCCAGCAGCTTAGGCCGTACAGCAACTGAAGCTTTCTTT. Translated, it gives CASSLGRTATEAFF.